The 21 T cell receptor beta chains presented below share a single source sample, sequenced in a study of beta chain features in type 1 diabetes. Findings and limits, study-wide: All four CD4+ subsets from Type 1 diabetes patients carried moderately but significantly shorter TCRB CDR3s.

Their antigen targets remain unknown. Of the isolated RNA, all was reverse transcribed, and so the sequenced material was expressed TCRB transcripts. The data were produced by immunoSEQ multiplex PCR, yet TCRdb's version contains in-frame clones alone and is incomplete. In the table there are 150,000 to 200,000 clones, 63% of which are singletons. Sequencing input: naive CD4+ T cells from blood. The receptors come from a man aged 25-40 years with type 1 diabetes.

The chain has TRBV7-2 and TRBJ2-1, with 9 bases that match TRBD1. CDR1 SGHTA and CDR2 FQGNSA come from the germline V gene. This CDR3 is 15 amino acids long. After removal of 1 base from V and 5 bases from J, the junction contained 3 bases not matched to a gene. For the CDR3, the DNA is TGTGCCAGCAGCTTAGGGGACAGGGAAAACAATGAGCAGTTCTTC. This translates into CASSLGDRENNEQFF. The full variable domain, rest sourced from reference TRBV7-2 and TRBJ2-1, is GAGVSQSPSNKVTEKGKDVELRCDPISGHTALYWYRQSLGQGLEFLIYFQGNSAPDKSGLPSDRFSAERTGGSVSTLTIQRTQQEDSAVYLCASSLGDRENNEQFFGPGTRLTVL.

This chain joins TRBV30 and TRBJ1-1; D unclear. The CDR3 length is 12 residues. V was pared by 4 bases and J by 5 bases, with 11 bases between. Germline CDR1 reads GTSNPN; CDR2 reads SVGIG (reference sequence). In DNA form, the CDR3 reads TGTGCCTGGAAACCCCGGGAAACTGAAGCTTTCTTT. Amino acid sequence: CAWKPRETEAFF.

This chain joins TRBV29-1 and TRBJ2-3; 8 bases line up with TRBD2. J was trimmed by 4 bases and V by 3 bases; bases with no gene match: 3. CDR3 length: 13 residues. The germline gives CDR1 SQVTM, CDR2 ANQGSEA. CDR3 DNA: TGCAGCGTTGACCTTAGCGGGGCAGATACGCAGTATTTT. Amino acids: CSVDLSGADTQYF.

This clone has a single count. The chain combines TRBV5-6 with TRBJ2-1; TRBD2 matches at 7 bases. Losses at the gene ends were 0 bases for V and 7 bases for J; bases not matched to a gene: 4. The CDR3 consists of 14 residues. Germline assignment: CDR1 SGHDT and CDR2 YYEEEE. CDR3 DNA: TGTGCCAGCAGCTTGGGGGACTACAATAATGAGCAGTTCTTC. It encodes CASSLGDYNNEQFF.

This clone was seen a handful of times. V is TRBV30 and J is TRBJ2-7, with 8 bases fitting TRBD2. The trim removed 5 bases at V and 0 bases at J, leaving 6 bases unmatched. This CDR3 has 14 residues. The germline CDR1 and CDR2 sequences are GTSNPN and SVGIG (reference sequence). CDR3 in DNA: TGTGCCTGGTCTCCGGGAGGGAGCTCCTACGAGCAGTACTTC. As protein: CAWSPGGSSYEQYF.

In nucleotides, the CDR3 is TGTGCCAGCAGCCATCTCACGGTCCAAGAGACCCAGTACTTC. Protein: CASSHLTVQETQYF. The gene calls are TRBV14 and TRBJ2-5; no firm D call. Germline loops: CDR1 SGHDN, CDR2 FVKESK. V was shortened by 3 bases and J by 1 base, with 9 bases between the two germline ends. CDR3 length equals 14 residues.

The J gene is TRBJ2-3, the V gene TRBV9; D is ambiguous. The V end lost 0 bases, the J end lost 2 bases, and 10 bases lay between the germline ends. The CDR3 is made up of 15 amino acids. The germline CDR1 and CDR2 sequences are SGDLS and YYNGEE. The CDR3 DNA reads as TGTGCCAGCAGCGTAGAGGGCTATCTCACAGATACGCAGTATTTT. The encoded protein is CASSVEGYLTDTQYF.

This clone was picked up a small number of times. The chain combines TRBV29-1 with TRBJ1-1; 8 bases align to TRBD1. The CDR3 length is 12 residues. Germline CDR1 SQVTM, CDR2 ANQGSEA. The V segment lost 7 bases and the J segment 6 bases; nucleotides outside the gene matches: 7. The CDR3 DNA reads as TGCAGCGCTCAGGGGGCTGGGGCTGAAGCTTTCTTT. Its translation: CSAQGAGAEAFF.

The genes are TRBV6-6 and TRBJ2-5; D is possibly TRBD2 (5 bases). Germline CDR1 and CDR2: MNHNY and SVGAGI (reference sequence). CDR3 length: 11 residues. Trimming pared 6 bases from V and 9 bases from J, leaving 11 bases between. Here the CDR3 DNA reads TGTGCCAGCAGGACCTCCGGGGCCCAGTACTTC. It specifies CASRTSGAQYF.

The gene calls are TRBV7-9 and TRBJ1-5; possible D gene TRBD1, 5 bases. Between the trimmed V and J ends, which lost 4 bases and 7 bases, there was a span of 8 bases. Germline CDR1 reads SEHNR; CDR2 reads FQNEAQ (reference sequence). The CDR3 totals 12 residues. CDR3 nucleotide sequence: TGTGCCAGCAGCTCCGGGGCCCAGCCCCAGCATTTT. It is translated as CASSSGAQPQHF.

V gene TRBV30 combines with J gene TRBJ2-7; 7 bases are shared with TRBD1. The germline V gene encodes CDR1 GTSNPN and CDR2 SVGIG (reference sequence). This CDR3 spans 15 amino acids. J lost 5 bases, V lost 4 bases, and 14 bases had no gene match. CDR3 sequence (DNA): TGTGCCTGGACCCCGGAGACAGGGTGGGCGAACGAGCAGTACTTC. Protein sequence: CAWTPETGWANEQYF.

For the CDR3, the DNA is TGTGCCTGGAGTGTATCGGTCGAGCAGTACTTC. Protein product: CAWSVSVEQYF. The chain links TRBV30 to TRBJ2-7; D remains ambiguous. The CDR3 consists of 11 residues. The V and J ends lost 0 bases and 6 bases respectively, with 6 bases between them. Germline assignment: CDR1 GTSNPN and CDR2 SVGIG (reference sequence).

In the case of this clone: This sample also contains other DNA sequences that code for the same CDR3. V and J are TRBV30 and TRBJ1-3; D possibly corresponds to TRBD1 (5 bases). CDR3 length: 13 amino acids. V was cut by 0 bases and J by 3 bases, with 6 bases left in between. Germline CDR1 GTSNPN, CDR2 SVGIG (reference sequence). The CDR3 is CAWSVTGGNTIYF. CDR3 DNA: TGTGCCTGGAGTGTAACAGGTGGAAACACCATATATTTT.

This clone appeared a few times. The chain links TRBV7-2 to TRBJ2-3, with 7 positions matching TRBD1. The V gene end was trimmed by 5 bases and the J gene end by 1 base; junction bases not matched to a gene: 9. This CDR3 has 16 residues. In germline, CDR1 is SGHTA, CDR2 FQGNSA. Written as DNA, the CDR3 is TGTGCCAGCAGCCCATACCTTGGACAGGGCACAGATACGCAGTATTTT. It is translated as CASSPYLGQGTDTQYF.

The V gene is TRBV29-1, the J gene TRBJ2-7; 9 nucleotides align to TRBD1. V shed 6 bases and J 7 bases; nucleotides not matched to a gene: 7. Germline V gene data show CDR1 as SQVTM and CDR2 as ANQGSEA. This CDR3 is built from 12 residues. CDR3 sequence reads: CSVGGTGKEQYF. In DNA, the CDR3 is TGCAGCGTGGGAGGGACAGGGAAAGAGCAGTACTTC.

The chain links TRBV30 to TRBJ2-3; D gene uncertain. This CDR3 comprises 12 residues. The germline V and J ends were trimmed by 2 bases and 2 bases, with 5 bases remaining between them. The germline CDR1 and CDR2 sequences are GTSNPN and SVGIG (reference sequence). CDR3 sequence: CAWSPYTDTQYF. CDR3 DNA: TGTGCCTGGAGTCCCTACACAGATACGCAGTATTTT.

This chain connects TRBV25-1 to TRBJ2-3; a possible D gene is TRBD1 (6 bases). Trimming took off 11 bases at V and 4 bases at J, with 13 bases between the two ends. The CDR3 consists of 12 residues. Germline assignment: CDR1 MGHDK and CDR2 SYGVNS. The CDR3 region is CAATTGSDTQYF. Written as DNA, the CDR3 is TGTGCCGCCACCACAGGGTCAGATACGCAGTATTTT.

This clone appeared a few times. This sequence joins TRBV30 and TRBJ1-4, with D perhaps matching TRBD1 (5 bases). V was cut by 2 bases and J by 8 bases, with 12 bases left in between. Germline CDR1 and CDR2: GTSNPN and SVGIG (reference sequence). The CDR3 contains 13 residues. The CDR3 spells CAWSIGDGEKLFF. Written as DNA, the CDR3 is TGTGCCTGGAGTATAGGGGATGGAGAAAAACTGTTTTTT.

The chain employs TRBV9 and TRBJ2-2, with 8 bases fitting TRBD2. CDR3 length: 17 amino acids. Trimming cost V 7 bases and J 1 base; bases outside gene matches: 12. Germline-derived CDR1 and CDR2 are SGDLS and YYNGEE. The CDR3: CASLQGAGAGNTGELFF. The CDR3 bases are TGTGCCAGCCTCCAGGGAGCGGGGGCCGGGAACACCGGGGAGCTGTTTTTT.

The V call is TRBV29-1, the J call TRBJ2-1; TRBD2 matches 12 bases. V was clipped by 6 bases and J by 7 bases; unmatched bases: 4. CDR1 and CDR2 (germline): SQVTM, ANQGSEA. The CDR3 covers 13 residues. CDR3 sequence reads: CSVATSGGNEQFF. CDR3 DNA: TGCAGCGTGGCAACTAGCGGGGGGAATGAGCAGTTCTTC.

CDR3: CASSPAPLVRGDTQYF. The CDR3 DNA reads as TGTGCCAGCAGCCCCGCGCCGCTCGTCCGCGGGGATACGCAGTATTTT. The gene calls are TRBV11-2 and TRBJ2-3; TRBD2 is a possible D gene (5 bases). The V gene's germline CDR1 is SGHAT and CDR2 FQNNGV. The length of the CDR3 is 16 residues. V was shortened by 5 bases and J by 6 bases, with 21 bases between the two germline ends.